This is a list of T cell receptor beta chains from one sample in a study of breast tumors, draining lymph nodes, adjacent tissues. TCRdb re-derived calls from the multiplex PCR reads in MiXCR, one entry per CDR3 protein. The sample lists about 180,000 distinct CDR3 sequences; 30% to 35% were seen once. The specimen was axillary lymph node tissue. All receptors come from a female donor with breast cancer. Some clones in this sample may be carry-over from other donors' samples. CDR3s include the opening cysteine and the closing phenylalanine or tryptophan. D genes are given only for firm matches. Only part of the rows carry a size: once, few, many, or a class if the clone is expanded.

d_call j_call v_call clone_size cdr3_aa cdr3_nt
TRBD1 TRBJ2-5 TRBV12-3/TRBV12-4 . CASRATGGGETQYF TGTGCCAGCAGGGCCACAGGGGGCGGAGAGACCCAGTACTTC
. TRBJ1-4 TRBV5-5 . CASSPTVGDSREKLFF TGTGCCAGCAGCCCGACCGTTGGGGATTCTCGTGAAAAACTGTTTTTT
TRBD1 TRBJ1-5 TRBV6-6 many CASSYPDRGVLYSNQPQHF TGTGCCAGCAGTTACCCCGACAGGGGCGTCCTCTATAGCAATCAGCCCCAGCATTTT
. TRBJ1-2 TRBV2 . CASSEMGAGAHGGGYTF TGTGCCAGCAGTGAAATGGGGGCAGGGGCCCATGGGGGTGGCTACACCTTC
. TRBJ2-7 TRBV7-8 many CASSLEDSYEQYF TGTGCCAGCAGCTTAGAGGACTCCTACGAGCAGTACTTC
TRBD2 TRBJ2-1 TRBV7-2 . CASSPQGSFLGGGSYNEQFF TGTGCCAGCAGCCCCCAGGGCAGCTTTCTTGGCGGGGGATCCTACAATGAGCAGTTCTTC
. TRBJ1-2 TRBV7-3 . CASSLTGRGASNYGYTF TGTGCCAGCAGCTTAACTGGACGAGGGGCCTCTAACTATGGCTACACCTTC
. TRBJ1-1 TRBV12-3/TRBV12-4 . CASSRGPEAFF TGTGCCAGCAGCCGCGGGCCTGAAGCTTTCTTT
. TRBJ2-5 TRBV14 many CASSQASGGATQYF TGTGCCAGCAGCCAAGCGTCTGGGGGGGCGACCCAGTACTTC
. TRBJ1-5 TRBV10-2 many CASSEERRDQHF TGCGCCAGCAGTGAAGAACGCCGGGACCAGCATTTT
TRBD2 TRBJ2-1 TRBV6-2/TRBV6-3 . CATETSGGLGNEQFF TGTGCCACCGAGACTAGCGGGGGCTTAGGCAATGAGCAGTTCTTC
. TRBJ2-6 TRBV20-1 . CSASTGSSGANVLTF TGCAGTGCTAGCACAGGGAGCTCTGGGGCCAACGTCCTGACTTTC
. TRBJ2-5 TRBV19 . CASSVRTWEVVETQYF TGTGCCAGTAGTGTAAGGACGTGGGAGGTCGTAGAGACCCAGTACTTC
. TRBJ1-6 TRBV6-6 . CASSSLAGGGSYNSPLHF TGTGCCAGCAGTAGCCTAGCGGGGGGAGGCTCCTATAATTCACCCCTCCACTTT
. TRBJ2-5 TRBV7-2 many CASSLGGARGETQYF TGTGCCAGCAGCTTAGGAGGGGCCCGGGGTGAGACCCAGTACTTC
. TRBJ1-5 TRBV12-3/TRBV12-4 many CASSFSQPQHF TGTGCCAGCAGTTTTAGTCAGCCCCAGCATTTT
TRBD1 TRBJ2-5 TRBV11-2 many CASSQDRGLGETQYF TGTGCCAGCAGCCAAGACAGGGGGCTAGGGGAGACCCAGTACTTC
. TRBJ1-5 TRBV19 many CASSMWAGHQPQHF TGTGCCAGTAGTATGTGGGCAGGACATCAGCCCCAGCATTTT
. TRBJ2-7 TRBV6-1 few CASSEFQGALAEQYF TGTGCCAGCAGTGAATTCCAGGGTGCCCTTGCCGAGCAGTACTTC
. TRBJ1-2 TRBV20-1 many CSASRDGANYGYTF TGCAGTGCTAGCAGGGATGGAGCTAACTATGGCTACACCTTC
. TRBJ1-3 TRBV9 . CASSGENRDGYTIYF TGTGCCAGCAGCGGGGAAAACAGGGATGGCTACACCATATATTTT
TRBD2 TRBJ2-2 TRBV19 many CASSILRGGTGELFF TGTGCCAGTAGTATTTTAAGGGGAGGGACCGGGGAGCTGTTTTTT
TRBD1 TRBJ2-5 TRBV7-9 . CASSTTGVETQYF TGTGCCAGCAGCACTACAGGGGTCGAGACCCAGTACTTC
. TRBJ1-5 TRBV20-1 . CSAEWASGGGVGQPQHF TGCAGTGCCGAATGGGCTAGCGGGGGGGGTGTAGGTCAGCCCCAGCATTTT
TRBD1 TRBJ2-1 TRBV11-3 many CASSSSGDRDPLDEQFF TGTGCCAGCAGCTCCTCCGGTGACAGGGACCCCCTCGATGAGCAGTTCTTC
TRBD1 TRBJ1-2 TRBV24-1 many CATSSGDTTGEGNGYTF TGTGCCACCTCCTCGGGGGACACGACAGGGGAGGGGAATGGCTACACCTTC
TRBD1 TRBJ2-4 TRBV12-3/TRBV12-4 few CASRTGQGAKNIQYF TGTGCCAGCCGTACGGGACAGGGGGCCAAAAACATTCAGTACTTC
. TRBJ2-2 TRBV6-4 many CASSLMAGSNTGELFF TGTGCCAGCAGCTTAATGGCTGGTTCGAACACCGGGGAGCTGTTTTTT
TRBD1 TRBJ1-6 TRBV11-3 many CASSFVRGTANSPLHF TGTGCCAGCAGCTTTGTTAGGGGGACAGCTAATTCACCCCTCCACTTT
. TRBJ1-2 TRBV6-1 few CASSEGRWRTDNYGYTF TGTGCCAGCAGTGAGGGTAGGTGGAGGACAGATAACTATGGCTACACCTTC
TRBD1 TRBJ2-3 TRBV20-1 many CSATRTGSDTQYF TGCAGTGCTACACGGACAGGGTCTGATACGCAGTATTTT
. TRBJ2-3 TRBV24-1 many CATSDLGGGTDTQYF TGTGCCACCAGTGATTTAGGCGGAGGCACAGATACGCAGTATTTT
TRBD1 TRBJ1-6 TRBV12-3/TRBV12-4 . CASSRPGQKVLEDNSPLHF TGTGCCAGCAGCCGCCCGGGACAGAAAGTATTAGAGGATAATTCACCCCTCCACTTT
. TRBJ1-4 TRBV7-3 . CASSHPIPGGEKLFF TGTGCCAGCAGCCATCCAATTCCTGGGGGTGAAAAACTGTTTTTT
. TRBJ1-5 TRBV2 . CASSEAGTSAQHF TGTGCCAGCAGTGAAGCGGGGACTAGCGCCCAGCATTTT
. TRBJ1-4 TRBV3-1 few CASSPRQRPGEKLFF TGTGCCAGCAGCCCGCGACAGCGGCCAGGAGAAAAACTGTTTTTT
. TRBJ2-1 TRBV20-1 many CSATGHAYNEQFF TGCAGTGCTACGGGACATGCCTACAATGAGCAGTTCTTC
TRBD2 TRBJ2-5 TRBV20-1 many CSASLGASGRGQETQYF TGCAGTGCTAGTCTGGGGGCTAGCGGGAGAGGCCAAGAGACCCAGTACTTC
. TRBJ2-3 TRBV4-2 many CASSQVSGTDTQYF TGTGCCAGCAGCCAAGTTTCTGGCACAGATACGCAGTATTTT
. TRBJ2-1 TRBV6-5 many CASAEGAYNEQFF TGTGCCAGCGCGGAGGGGGCCTACAATGAGCAGTTCTTC
. TRBJ1-6 TRBV11-1 many CASSLSQAVGDSPLHF TGTGCCAGCAGCTTATCACAGGCGGTCGGGGATTCACCCCTCCACTTT
TRBD1 TRBJ1-3 TRBV12-3/TRBV12-4 many CASTSRDRGGNTIYF TGTGCCAGCACCTCCCGTGACAGGGGCGGAAACACCATATATTTT
. TRBJ2-6 TRBV19 many CASSIRPAGANVLTF TGTGCCAGTAGTATTCGGCCTGCTGGGGCCAACGTCCTGACTTTC
. TRBJ1-2 TRBV7-9 many CASSLDGGGYTF TGTGCCAGCAGCTTAGATGGGGGTGGCTACACCTTC
. TRBJ1-2 TRBV15 medium-sized CATSRELGANYGYTF TGTGCCACCAGCAGAGAATTGGGGGCCAACTATGGCTACACCTTC
TRBD1 TRBJ1-2 TRBV19 many CASSIQGGANYGYTF TGTGCCAGTAGTATACAGGGGGGAGCTAACTATGGCTACACCTTC
. TRBJ1-2 TRBV6-5 many CASSYSGTEYGYTF TGTGCCAGCAGTTACTCCGGGACGGAATATGGCTACACCTTC
. TRBJ1-2 TRBV7-2 . CASSSARGDGYTF TGTGCCAGCAGCTCGGCCAGAGGGGATGGCTACACCTTC
. TRBJ1-2 TRBV19 many CASSIPDLNYGYTF TGTGCCAGTAGTATACCCGACCTAAACTATGGCTACACCTTC